One and the same sample provided the 7 T cell receptor beta chains below, sequenced in a study of CD8 T cells in Susac syndrome. With random hexamers, 0.5 to 1 ug RNA was reverse transcribed. TCRdb recomputed calls from the immunoSEQ multiplex PCR reads with MiXCR, one row per CDR3 protein. Among about 190,000 distinct CDR3 sequences, around 95% were seen once, and the ten largest hold 0.075% to 0.1%. What was sequenced was CD4+ T cells from PBMCs. The receptors derive from a human donor with Susac syndrome.

This clonotype was recorded only once. This rearrangement joins TRBV2 to TRBJ2-7; tentatively, D is TRBD2 (5 bases). The germline gives CDR1 SNHLY, CDR2 FYNNEI. The CDR3 consists of 15 residues. Trimming took off 8 bases at V and 0 bases at J, with 17 bases between the two ends. Written as DNA, the CDR3 is TGTGCCAGCGGCCCGGAGCGGACTCTCTCCTACGAGCAGTACTTC. This gives the protein CASGPERTLSYEQYF. Full variable domain (rest looked up from reference TRBV2 and TRBJ2-7): EPEVTQTPSHQVTQMGQEVILRCVPISNHLYFYWYRQILGQKVEFLVSFYNNEISEKSEIFDDQFSVERPDGSNFTLKIRSTKLEDSAMYFCASGPERTLSYEQYFGPGTRLTVT.

The chain employs TRBV20-1 and TRBJ1-2; D ambiguous. CDR3 size: 17 residues. The germline gives CDR1 DFQATT, CDR2 SNEGSKA (reference sequence). Trimming took off 5 bases at V and 5 bases at J, with 27 bases between the two ends. The CDR3 spells CSAFLQTSNGRPYGYTF. The DNA for the CDR3 is TGCAGTGCTTTCCTACAGACCTCTAATGGGCGACCTTATGGCTACACCTTC.

CDR3 DNA sequence: TGTGCCAGCAGCCCGGGCGGAAGCAGGTTCGATACGCAGTATTTT. Amino acid sequence: CASSPGGSRFDTQYF. The chain has TRBV3-1 and TRBJ2-3, with D unclear. This CDR3 spans 15 amino acids. V lost 4 bases, J lost 6 bases, and 17 bases lay in between. Germline V gene lookup returns CDR1 LGHDT and CDR2 YNNKEL (reference sequence).

The chain has TRBV30 and TRBJ1-1; D ambiguous. The V gene's germline CDR1 is GTSNPN and CDR2 SVGIG (reference sequence). This CDR3 spans 11 amino acids. V was trimmed by 3 bases and J by 1 base, leaving 3 bases between them. The CDR3, as DNA: TGTGCCTGGAGGTGGAACACTGAAGCTTTCTTT. It yields the protein CAWRWNTEAFF. The variable domain in full, with the rest retrieved from reference TRBV30 and TRBJ1-1, is SQTIHQWPATLVQPVGSPLSLECTVEGTSNPNLYWYRQAAGRGLQLLFYSVGIGQISSEVPQNLSASRPQDRQFILSSKKLLLSDSGFYLCAWRWNTEAFFGQGTRLTVV.

The CDR3 reads CSADGTGGGQPQHF. CDR3 nucleotide sequence: TGCAGTGCCGACGGGACAGGGGGGGGTCAGCCCCAGCATTTT. The V and J genes are TRBV20-1 and TRBJ1-5; TRBD1 matches 11 bases. Looked up from germline, CDR1 is DFQATT and CDR2 is SNEGSKA (reference sequence). The length of the CDR3 is 14 residues. V lost 6 bases to trimming and J lost 6 bases; unmatched junction nucleotides: 7.

The chain employs TRBV3-1 and TRBJ2-3; 8 bases map to TRBD2. From germline, CDR1 is LGHDT and CDR2 YNNKEL (reference sequence). This CDR3 region has 16 residues. After removal of 0 bases from V and 5 bases from J, the junction contained 7 bases not matched to a gene. CDR3 nucleotides: TGTGCCAGCAGCCAAGATTACGGGGGGGCCGGAGATACGCAGTATTTT. Residues: CASSQDYGGAGDTQYF.

For the CDR3, the DNA is TGTGCCAGCAGCTTAGGACAGGGGCCCCACAATGAGCAGTTCTTC. Translation: CASSLGQGPHNEQFF. The chain carries TRBV7-3 and TRBJ2-1; 9 positions match TRBD1. The CDR3 spans 15 residues. CDR1 and CDR2 (germline): SGHTA, FQGTGA. V shed 2 bases, J shed 5 bases, and the junction held 4 bases outside the gene matches.